The next 18 T cell receptor beta chains were all read from a single sample in a study of blood T cell repertoires in COVID-19. The data were produced by immunoSEQ multiplex PCR, yet TCRdb's version contains in-frame clones alone and is incomplete. This table holds around 170,000 clones, roughly four fifths found once. The sample consisted of peripheral blood. These receptors were obtained from a woman in her forties with acute or convalescent COVID-19.

J is TRBJ1-5 and V is TRBV19, with 10 bases fitting TRBD1. The germline V gene encodes CDR1 LNHDA and CDR2 SQIVND (reference sequence). CDR3 length equals 13 residues. V lost 11 bases to trimming and J lost 6 bases; unmatched junction nucleotides: 7. Here the CDR3 DNA reads TGTGCCGGGAGCCGGGACAGGGGTCAGCCCCAGCATTTT. Residues: CAGSRDRGQPQHF.

The CDR3 DNA reads TGTGCCAGCAGTTTATTTGGGGGCGCCTACGAGCAGTACTTC. Protein product: CASSLFGGAYEQYF. The chain links TRBV28 to TRBJ2-7; tentative D call: TRBD1 (6 bases). Germline CDR1 is MDHEN and CDR2 is SYDVKM. The CDR3 spans 14 residues. Trimming shortened V by 1 base and J by 2 bases, and 9 bases separated the two germline ends.

This chain uses TRBV1 with TRBJ2-3; no check of the table's D call, TRBD2, against the DNA was made. TRBV1 is a listed pseudogene. The CDR3 length is 21 residues. The CDR3 here is CTSSLGGKRGEHTAGTDTQYF. The CDR3, as DNA: TGCACCAGCAGCCTCGGTGGGAAGCGGGGGGAACACACCGCAGGCACAGATACGCAGTATTTT.

This chain uses TRBV7-9 with TRBJ2-5; TRBD2 might be the D (6 bases). The CDR3 runs to 15 residues. The V gene's germline CDR1 is SEHNR and CDR2 FQNEAQ (reference sequence). With 3 bases removed from V and 1 base from J, the gap between germline ends came to 12 bases. This chain's CDR3 is CASSFRGTTQETQYF. The CDR3 nucleotides read TGTGCCAGCAGCTTTCGGGGGACCACCCAAGAGACCCAGTACTTC.

This chain connects TRBV5-1 to TRBJ2-2; TRBD1 agrees at 10 bases. After removal of 3 bases from V and 3 bases from J, the junction contained 5 bases not matched to a gene. CDR3 length equals 16 residues. Germline V gene lookup returns CDR1 SGHRS and CDR2 YFSETQ. The CDR3 is CASSSMTGGHTGELFF. CDR3 sequence (DNA): TGCGCCAGCAGCTCGATGACAGGGGGCCACACCGGGGAGCTGTTTTTT. Full variable domain (outside the CDR3, taken from reference TRBV5-1 and TRBJ2-2): KAGVTQTPRYLIKTRGQQVTLSCSPISGHRSVSWYQQTPGQGLQFLFEYFSETQRNKGNFPGRFSGRQFSNSRSEMNVSTLELGDSALYLCASSSMTGGHTGELFFGEGSRLTVL.

This rearrangement joins TRBV7-2 to TRBJ1-2; 11 nucleotides line up with TRBD1. The CDR3 length is 15 residues. Germline V gene lookup returns CDR1 SGHTA and CDR2 FQGNSA. J was trimmed by 5 bases and V by 3 bases; bases with no gene match: 5. The CDR3 DNA reads as TGTGCCAGCAGCTTGGGGACAGGGGGGCTGTATGGCTACACCTTC. Encoded protein: CASSLGTGGLYGYTF.

The chain joins TRBV2 to TRBJ2-2; TRBD2 aligns across 15 bases. The junction had 2 bases not matched to a gene; V was cut back by 10 bases and J by 5 bases. The CDR3 covers 14 residues. Germline loops: CDR1 SNHLY, CDR2 FYNNEI. The CDR3 DNA follows: TGTGCCATCGGGACTAGCGGGGGGACCGGGGAGCTGTTTTTT. Translated: CAIGTSGGTGELFF.

The rearrangement joins TRBV18 to TRBJ2-2; the D is unclear. V lost 3 bases to trimming and J lost 3 bases, with 8 bases between them. This CDR3 spans 14 amino acids. The germline V gene encodes CDR1 KGHSH and CDR2 LQKENI. CDR3 region: CASSPNTDTGELFF. The CDR3 coding sequence is TGTGCCAGCTCACCGAACACAGACACCGGGGAGCTGTTTTTT. The whole variable domain, remainder taken from reference TRBV18 and TRBJ2-2, is NAGVMQNPRHLVRRRGQEARLRCSPMKGHSHVYWYRQLPEEGLKFMVYLQKENIIDESGMPKERFSAEFPKEGPSILRIQQVVRGDSAAYFCASSPNTDTGELFFGEGSRLTVL.

The rearrangement uses TRBV3-1 (or the pseudogene TRBV3-2) and TRBJ1-1; TRBD1 is a possible D gene (5 bases). Germline V gene lookup returns CDR1 LGHDT and CDR2 YNNKEL (reference sequence). Trimming took off 3 bases at V and 1 base at J, with 12 bases between the two ends. The CDR3 length is 15 residues. CDR3 sequence reads: CASSHHDRKNTEAFF. The CDR3 bases are TGTGCCAGCAGCCATCATGACAGAAAGAACACTGAAGCTTTCTTT.

The V and J genes are TRBV3-1 (or the pseudogene TRBV3-2) and TRBJ2-3; possible D gene TRBD2, 5 bases. Germline CDR1 and CDR2: LGHDT and YNNKEL (reference sequence). CDR3 length: 15 amino acids. V was pared by 1 base and J by 5 bases, with 13 bases between. The CDR3 is CASSQGLAVGDTQYF. The CDR3 coding sequence is TGTGCCAGCAGCCAAGGCCTAGCCGTAGGAGATACGCAGTATTTT.

This clone was counted a single time. CDR3 amino acids: CASSSEPGRNQPQHF. The CDR3 region has the DNA TGTGCCAGCAGCTCCGAACCTGGGCGCAATCAGCCCCAGCATTTT. V and J are TRBV7-2 and TRBJ1-5; no clear D. Germline V gene data show CDR1 as SGHTA and CDR2 as FQGNSA. The length of the CDR3 is 15 residues. The ends were cut back, 4 bases at V and 2 bases at J, with 12 bases in the middle.

In its sample, this clone was seen once. V is TRBV6-6 and J is TRBJ2-3; TRBD1 might be the D (5 bases). V was pared by 7 bases and J by 4 bases, with 12 bases between. This CDR3 contains 13 residues. Germline V lookup: CDR1 MNHNY, CDR2 SVGAGI (reference sequence). CDR3 loop: CASKFQGADTQYF. The CDR3 nucleotides read TGTGCCAGCAAATTCCAGGGCGCAGATACGCAGTATTTT.

The J gene is TRBJ1-1, the V gene TRBV3-1 (or the pseudogene TRBV3-2); 7 bases line up with TRBD1. The V gene end was trimmed by 4 bases and the J gene end by 8 bases; junction bases not matched to a gene: 10. Germline-derived CDR1 and CDR2 are LGHDT and YNNKEL (reference sequence). The CDR3 loop spans 14 amino acids. The DNA for the CDR3 is TGTGCCAGCAGCCCGGACAGGATTTACCCGGAAGCTTTCTTT. Protein sequence: CASSPDRIYPEAFF.

The genes are TRBV15 and TRBJ2-7, with D unresolved. This CDR3 is built from 13 residues. CDR1 LNHNV and CDR2 YYDKDF come from the germline V gene (reference sequence). The ends were cut back, 1 base at V and 2 bases at J, with 6 bases in the middle. CDR3 sequence (DNA): TGTGCCACCAGCAGAGTCCAGACCTACGAGCAGTACTTC. Encoded protein: CATSRVQTYEQYF.

The chain recombines TRBV6-5 with TRBJ2-1, with D perhaps matching TRBD2 (5 bases). CDR1 is MNHEY and CDR2 is SVGAGI in the germline V gene. The CDR3 covers 16 residues. Deletions cut 0 bases from V and 4 bases from J, with 13 bases between. CDR3 sequence: CASSYSVGETYNEQFF. DNA of the CDR3: TGTGCCAGCAGTTACTCGGTTGGGGAGACATACAATGAGCAGTTCTTC.

This sequence joins TRBV6-1 and TRBJ1-1, with D uncertain. The CDR3 loop spans 13 amino acids. CDR1 and CDR2 (germline): MNHNS, SASEGT. Trimming removed 2 bases from V and 4 bases from J, with 8 bases in between. Here the CDR3 DNA reads TGTGCCAGCAGTGAAACGACGGGCACTGAAGCTTTCTTT. Translation: CASSETTGTEAFF.

V and J are TRBV7-3 and TRBJ2-5; TRBD2 matches at 11 bases. The germline CDR1 and CDR2 sequences are SGHTA and FQGTGA. The CDR3 is made up of 15 amino acids. J lost 5 bases, V lost 6 bases, and 8 bases had no gene match. CDR3 nucleotide sequence: TGTGCCAGCAGGAGTAGCGGGGGGGCCGAGGAGACCCAGTACTTC. Amino acids: CASRSSGGAEETQYF.

This clone was picked up a small number of times. V and J are TRBV5-1 and TRBJ1-3; TRBD1 might be the D (5 bases). The germline V gene has CDR1 SGHRS and CDR2 YFSETQ. The CDR3 has 14 amino acids. The ends were cut back, 2 bases at V and 2 bases at J, with 8 bases in the middle. The CDR3 sequence is CASSLAGPGNTIYF. DNA for the CDR3: TGCGCCAGCAGCTTAGCGGGGCCTGGAAACACCATATATTTT.